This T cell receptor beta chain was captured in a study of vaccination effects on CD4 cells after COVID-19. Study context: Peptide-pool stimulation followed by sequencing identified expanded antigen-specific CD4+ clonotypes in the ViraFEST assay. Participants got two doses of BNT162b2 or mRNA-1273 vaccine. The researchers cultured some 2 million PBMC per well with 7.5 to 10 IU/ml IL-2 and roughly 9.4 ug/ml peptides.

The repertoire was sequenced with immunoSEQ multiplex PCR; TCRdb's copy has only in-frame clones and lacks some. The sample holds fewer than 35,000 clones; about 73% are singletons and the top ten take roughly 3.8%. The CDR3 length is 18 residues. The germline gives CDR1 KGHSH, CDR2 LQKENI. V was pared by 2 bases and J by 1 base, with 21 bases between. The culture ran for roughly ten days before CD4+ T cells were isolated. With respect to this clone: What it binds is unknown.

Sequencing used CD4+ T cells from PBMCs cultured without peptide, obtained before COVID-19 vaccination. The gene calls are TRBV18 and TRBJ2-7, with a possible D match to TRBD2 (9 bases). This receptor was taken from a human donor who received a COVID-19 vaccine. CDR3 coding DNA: TGTGCCAGCTCACCAAGGACAGGGTCCCTAGCGGGGTCCTACGAGCAGTACTTC. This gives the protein CASSPRTGSLAGSYEQYF.